Listed here are 20 T cell receptor beta chains from one sample, sequenced in a study of identical twins. TCRdb ran MiXCR on the 5' RACE reads and lists one entry per CDR3 protein. The data show hundreds of thousands of distinct CDR3 sequences, around 6% seen once. The specimen was naive T cells sorted from blood. Source of these receptors: a man between 18 and 35 years old in good health.

This clonotype came up many times. V and J are TRBV29-1 and TRBJ1-2; a weak D match, TRBD1 (6 bases). Germline V gives CDR1 SQVTM, CDR2 ANQGSEA. The V end was cut by 5 bases, the J end by 7 bases, with 17 bases between. The length of the CDR3 is 13 residues. The CDR3 region has the DNA TGCAGCGTTTCAATACGGGCGGGGGCTGGCTACACCTTC. Its translation: CSVSIRAGAGYTF.

This sequence joins TRBV20-1 and TRBJ1-1; possible D gene TRBD1, 6 bases. This CDR3 has 12 amino acids. V gave up 6 bases and J gave up 1 base, with 9 bases separating them. CDR1 and CDR2 from the germline V gene are DFQATT and SNEGSKA (reference sequence). The CDR3 DNA is TGCAGTGCCGAGGGACAGAACACTGAAGCTTTCTTT. Translated: CSAEGQNTEAFF.

This clonotype turned up a few times. The gene calls are TRBV14 and TRBJ2-7; D is unclear. Trimming shortened V by 7 bases and J by 4 bases, and 20 bases separated the two germline ends. This CDR3 comprises 15 residues. The V gene's germline CDR1 is SGHDN and CDR2 FVKESK. CDR3 region: CASIFRAFAPYEQYV. The CDR3 region has the DNA TGTGCCAGCATCTTTAGAGCGTTTGCACCTTACGAGCAGTACGTC.

The sample holds many counts of this clonotype. The chain joins TRBV9 to TRBJ2-3; D unresolved. CDR3 size: 15 residues. Germline V gives CDR1 SGDLS, CDR2 YYNGEE. Trimming pared 2 bases from V and 4 bases from J, leaving 14 bases between. Written as DNA, the CDR3 is TGTGCCAGCAGCGTTCGCGGCGTGTTCGCAGATACGCAGTATTTT. This sequence encodes CASSVRGVFADTQYF.

This clonotype turned up a few times. The J gene is TRBJ2-1, the V gene TRBV7-8; TRBD2 might be the D (6 bases). Germline lookup yields CDR1 SGHVS and CDR2 FQNEAQ. The ends were cut back, 5 bases at V and 7 bases at J, with 21 bases in the middle. This CDR3 is built from 16 residues. The CDR3 DNA is TGTGCCAGCAGCCCAGTACACGGGAGCCGGTCAAATGAGCAGTTCTTC. It yields the protein CASSPVHGSRSNEQFF.

This clonotype was observed many times. The chain links TRBV20-1 to TRBJ2-1; 11 bases fit TRBD2. Per the germline V gene, CDR1 is DFQATT and CDR2 is SNEGSKA (reference sequence). V dropped 0 bases and J dropped 8; count of bases not matched to a gene: 9. This CDR3 is 16 amino acids long. As DNA, the CDR3 is TGCAGTGCTAGAGAGCCGACTAGCGGGAAGGTATATGAGCAGTTCTTC. Translation gives CSAREPTSGKVYEQFF.

This clonotype was counted between two and nine times. The rearrangement uses TRBV20-1 and TRBJ2-7; TRBD2 matches 8 bases. CDR3 length: 14 residues. In germline, CDR1 is DFQATT, CDR2 SNEGSKA (reference sequence). V trimming: 3 bases; J trimming: 0 bases; junction bases outside the gene matches: 4. The DNA for the CDR3 is TGCAGTGCTAGGGCTAGCGGGCCCTCCTACGAGCAGTACTTC. Its translation is CSARASGPSYEQYF.

This chain links TRBV5-1 with TRBJ2-1; 8 nucleotides align to TRBD1. V shed 0 bases and J 8 bases; nucleotides not matched to a gene: 13. Germline V CDR1 and CDR2: SGHRS, YFSETQ. The CDR3 is 17 residues long. The CDR3 DNA reads TGCGCCAGCAGCTTGGCCGGACAGGGTAATCCGGTACATGAGCAGTTCTTC. This codes for CASSLAGQGNPVHEQFF.

In its sample, this clonotype was seen many times. V and J are TRBV7-2 and TRBJ1-4; TRBD1 aligns across 9 bases. J was trimmed by 6 bases and V by 6 bases; bases with no gene match: 5. The CDR3 consists of 14 residues. The germline CDR1 and CDR2 sequences are SGHTA and FQGNSA. CDR3 coding DNA: TGTGCCAGCAGGAGAACAGGGGGCTATGAAAAACTGTTTTTT. Translation: CASRRTGGYEKLFF.

This clonotype was observed many times. The gene calls are TRBV5-1 and TRBJ2-3; 13 bases line up with TRBD2. The trim removed 5 bases at V and 2 bases at J, leaving 5 bases unmatched. CDR3 size: 16 residues. Germline V gives CDR1 SGHRS, CDR2 YFSETQ. For the CDR3, the DNA is TGCGCCAGCAGGCCGGGGACTAGCGGGGTCACAGATACGCAGTATTTT. Translating gives CASRPGTSGVTDTQYF.

This clonotype was observed a handful of times. This CDR3 is CASSTQGATGTGELFF. CDR3 bases: TGTGCCAGCAGTACACAGGGAGCAACCGGCACCGGGGAGCTGTTTTTT. The V and J genes are TRBV2 and TRBJ2-2; TRBD1 might be the D (6 bases). CDR1 SNHLY and CDR2 FYNNEI come from the germline V gene. Trimming shortened V by 5 bases and J by 4 bases, and 17 bases separated the two germline ends. The length of the CDR3 is 16 residues.

This chain links TRBV19 with TRBJ2-7; either TRBD1 or TRBD2 may supply D (5 bases each). CDR3 length equals 13 residues. Looked up from germline, CDR1 is LNHDA and CDR2 is SQIVND (reference sequence). V lost 5 bases and J 0 bases, leaving 8 bases between the germline ends. Written as DNA, the CDR3 is TGTGCCAGTAGTTGGGGGAACTCCTACGAGCAGTACTTC. It encodes CASSWGNSYEQYF. Combining the CDR3 with reference TRBV19 and TRBJ2-7 gives the whole variable domain DGGITQSPKYLFRKEGQNVTLSCEQNLNHDAMYWYRQDPGQGLRLIYYSQIVNDFQKGDIAEGYSVSREKKESFPLTVTSAQKNPTAFYLCASSWGNSYEQYFGPGTRLTVT.

The CDR3 bases are TGCGCCAGCAGCCAGTCGGGGCTAATCTCCTACAATGAGCAGTTCTTC. Its translation: CASSQSGLISYNEQFF. The chain combines TRBV5-1 with TRBJ2-1, with D perhaps TRBD1 or TRBD2 (5 bases each). The CDR3 spans 16 residues. Trimming took off 4 bases at V and 0 bases at J, with 14 bases between the two ends. The germline V gene has CDR1 SGHRS and CDR2 YFSETQ.

This clonotype was seen many times. The V and J genes are TRBV20-1 and TRBJ2-3; 9 nucleotides line up with TRBD2. CDR3 length equals 16 residues. Trimming at V came to 3 bases and at J to 6 bases, leaving 13 bases not matched to a gene. Germline V lookup: CDR1 DFQATT, CDR2 SNEGSKA (reference sequence). The CDR3 sequence: CSASSPSLAGLDTQYF. CDR3 in DNA: TGCAGTGCTAGCTCCCCAAGCCTAGCGGGGCTCGATACGCAGTATTTT.

This clonotype has ten or more counts. The chain couples TRBV29-1 to TRBJ2-1; 7 bases line up with TRBD2. The CDR3 consists of 13 residues. Germline CDR1 is SQVTM and CDR2 is ANQGSEA. Trimming cost V 5 bases and J 2 bases; bases outside gene matches: 3. The CDR3 DNA sequence: TGCAGCGTTAAGCGGGAAACCTACAATGAGCAGTTCTTC. Translation gives CSVKRETYNEQFF.

The CDR3 region is CASEGEEGNTIYF. The CDR3 coding sequence is TGCGCCAGCGAGGGGGAAGAAGGCAACACCATATATTTT. The V and J genes are TRBV5-1 and TRBJ1-3, with D possibly being TRBD1 (6 bases). Germline V CDR1 and CDR2: SGHRS, YFSETQ. The CDR3 spans 13 residues. V shed 7 bases and J shed 7 bases, with 15 bases lying between them.

In its sample, this clonotype was seen many times. V gene TRBV29-1 combines with J gene TRBJ1-4; a possible D gene is TRBD1 (5 bases). Germline CDR1 reads SQVTM; CDR2 reads ANQGSEA. The CDR3 consists of 13 residues. With 4 bases removed from V and 3 bases from J, the gap between germline ends came to 9 bases. The CDR3 is CSVARGPNEKLFF. CDR3 DNA: TGCAGCGTTGCCCGGGGACCTAATGAAAAACTGTTTTTT.

In regard to this clonotype: Compared with germline, one end of the junction differs, possibly owing to a read error. The gene calls are TRBV12-3 or TRBV12-4 and TRBJ1-2, with 7 bases lining up with TRBD1. The CDR3 is 12 amino acids. The CDR3 loop reads CAISSQGSGYTF. The CDR3 nucleotides are TGTGCCATCAGTTCACAGGGGAGTGGCTACACCTTC.

This rearrangement joins TRBV15 to TRBJ2-1; 13 positions match TRBD2. The V gene end was trimmed by 0 bases and the J gene end by 10 bases; junction bases not matched to a gene: 3. Looked up from germline, CDR1 is LNHNV and CDR2 is YYDKDF (reference sequence). This CDR3 region has 15 residues. The CDR3 sequence: CATSRDPLAGGEQFF. For the CDR3, the DNA is TGTGCCACCAGCAGAGATCCACTAGCGGGAGGGGAGCAGTTCTTC.

This clonotype has just a few counts. The gene calls are TRBV7-2 and TRBJ1-2; possible D gene TRBD1, 6 bases. Germline CDR1 reads SGHTA; CDR2 reads FQGNSA. The CDR3 consists of 15 residues. Trimming cost V 4 bases and J 8 bases, with 20 bases left between them. Written as DNA, the CDR3 is TGTGCCAGCAGCTCTACAGTGGCAGGGGCAAGCGGCTACACCTTC. As protein: CASSSTVAGASGYTF.